The 10 T cell receptor beta chains reported below all come from one sample, sequenced in a study of blood T cell repertoires in COVID-19. Here immunoSEQ multiplex PCR was the method, and the copy in TCRdb shows in-frame clones only, minus some. The sample holds 250,000 to 400,000 clones; 88% are singletons and the top ten take about 1.5%. Material: peripheral blood. Receptors were obtained from a woman aged 25 to 39 with COVID-19, enrolled during active disease.

The CDR3 nucleotides are TGTGCCAGCAGCTTAGCCTCCGACATGGGCTCCTACGAGCAGTACTTC. As protein: CASSLASDMGSYEQYF. This chain links TRBV7-2 with TRBJ2-7; no clear D. CDR3 length: 16 amino acids. V was shortened by 0 bases and J by 0 bases, with 12 bases between the two germline ends. Germline loops: CDR1 SGHTA, CDR2 FQGNSA.

The chain uses TRBV7-8 and TRBJ2-2; TRBD2 matches at 9 bases. V shed 3 bases, J shed 4 bases, and the junction held 6 bases outside the gene matches. This CDR3 is 16 amino acids long. The germline gives CDR1 SGHVS, CDR2 FQNEAQ. DNA of the CDR3: TGTGCCAGCAGCTTGAAGCTAGCGGGACCCACCGGGGAGCTGTTTTTT. This gives the protein CASSLKLAGPTGELFF.

This chain links TRBV19 with TRBJ1-2; 7 nucleotides match TRBD1. Germline lookup yields CDR1 LNHDA and CDR2 SQIVND (reference sequence). Trimming took 5 bases from V and 8 from J; bases not matched to a gene: 8. The CDR3 sequence is 13 residues long. CDR3 sequence (DNA): TGTGCCAGTAGTGTTACAGGGGCTTCGGGCTACACCTTC. Amino acid sequence: CASSVTGASGYTF.

Only a few counts were recorded for this clone. This sequence joins TRBV7-9 and TRBJ1-6; D not resolved. V was cut by 2 bases and J by 9 bases, with 8 bases left in between. CDR3 length: 13 residues. Germline CDR1 and CDR2: SEHNR and FQNEAQ (reference sequence). For the CDR3, the DNA is TGTGCCAGCAGCTTAACGCGTCTTTCACCCCTCCACTTT. It encodes CASSLTRLSPLHF.

The table lists this clone with a count of one. This CDR3 is also generated by other DNA sequences in the sample. The rearrangement joins TRBV5-1 to TRBJ1-4; TRBD1 agrees at 9 bases. The CDR3 totals 14 residues. V lost 4 bases to trimming and J lost 8 bases; unmatched junction nucleotides: 6. Germline assignment: CDR1 SGHRS and CDR2 YFSETQ. Here the CDR3 DNA reads TGCGCCAGCAGCCGGGGACAGGGACGAGAAAAACTGTTTTTT. This encodes CASSRGQGREKLFF.

The chain couples TRBV14 to TRBJ2-7, with 8 bases that match TRBD2. Germline V CDR1 and CDR2: SGHDN, FVKESK. V lost 4 bases to trimming and J lost 8 bases; unmatched junction nucleotides: 16. This CDR3 has 16 residues. The CDR3, as DNA: TGTGCCAGCAGCCGCGGGGGGCTAAATGAGCTCGGCAAGCAGTACTTC. It specifies CASSRGGLNELGKQYF.

The J gene is TRBJ1-1, the V gene TRBV7-3; the D is unclear. The CDR3 loop spans 17 amino acids. CDR1 and CDR2 from the germline V gene are SGHTA and FQGTGA. V lost 2 bases, J lost 6 bases, and 22 bases lay in between. In DNA form, the CDR3 reads TGTGCCAGCAGCTTATTCCCTCGAGCTGGGAGAGGCGCTGAAGCTTTCTTT. This translates into CASSLFPRAGRGAEAFF.

The chain has TRBV10-1 and TRBJ2-4, with D possibly matching TRBD1 (5 bases). The ends were cut back, 2 bases at V and 4 bases at J, with 15 bases in the middle. The V gene's germline CDR1 is WNHNN and CDR2 SYGVQD (reference sequence). This CDR3 comprises 16 residues. CDR3 loop: CASSEVVRQGKNIQYF. The CDR3 DNA reads TGCGCCAGCAGTGAGGTAGTGAGGCAGGGAAAAAACATTCAGTACTTC.

This chain joins TRBV30 and TRBJ1-2; TRBD1 aligns across 9 bases. CDR1 and CDR2 (germline): GTSNPN, SVGIG (reference sequence). J lost 8 bases, V lost 8 bases, and 24 bases had no gene match. This CDR3 has 17 residues. The CDR3 loop reads CALGGKTADRGLGGYTF. CDR3 nucleotides: TGTGCCCTAGGGGGAAAGACCGCGGACAGGGGCTTAGGAGGCTACACCTTC.

This chain joins TRBV12-3 or TRBV12-4 and TRBJ1-1, with TRBD1 as a possible D gene (5 bases). The length of the CDR3 is 12 residues. The V and J ends lost 3 bases and 8 bases respectively, with 10 bases between them. The CDR3 DNA is TGTGCCAGCAGTTTTACAAGGGGAGAAGCTTTCTTT. Protein product: CASSFTRGEAFF.